This TCR beta chain was sequenced during a study of T cells in Graves' hyperthyroidism and ophthalmopathy. Study summary: Blood from the periphery was taken at initial diagnosis, before any treatment.

This CDR3 contains 15 residues. The V gene lost 6 bases and the J gene lost 0 bases, with 12 bases spanning the gap. CDR1 is MNHEY and CDR2 is SMNVEV in the germline V gene (reference sequence). This clonotype has ten or more counts. It was RNA transcripts that yielded the amplified TCR beta CDR3 regions. The TCR CDR3 first-round RT-PCR relied on the HTBI primer set. Via MiXCR, TCRdb re-called the multiplex PCR reads, giving one row per CDR3 protein. The data show under 300,000 distinct CDR3 sequences, less than 15% seen once. The sample consisted of blood. This receptor was taken from a woman between 40 and 55 years old with Graves' hyperthyroidism that later progressed to Graves' ophthalmopathy. The V gene is TRBV27, the J gene TRBJ2-1; perhaps TRBD1 as D (6 bases). CDR3 bases: TGTGCCAGCAGATCAGGGACATCCTCCTACAATGAGCAGTTCTTC. This sequence encodes CASRSGTSSYNEQFF.